These 9 T cell receptor beta chains share one sample of origin, sequenced in a study of blood T cell repertoires in COVID-19. Sequencing used immunoSEQ multiplex PCR; TCRdb keeps in-frame clones, though not all of them. The table includes some 240,000 clones, roughly 83% detected once. The sample consisted of peripheral blood. Receptors originate from an elderly woman with acute or convalescent COVID-19.

This CDR3 is CASSLSGSGKLFF. Written as DNA, the CDR3 is TGTGCCAGCAGTCTCTCAGGGTCGGGAAAACTGTTTTTT. The rearrangement uses TRBV2 and TRBJ1-4, with D maybe TRBD1 (5 bases). CDR3 length equals 13 residues. The germline V gene encodes CDR1 SNHLY and CDR2 FYNNEI. Trimming removed 5 bases at V and 10 bases at J, with 14 bases between.

J is TRBJ1-4 and V is TRBV28; D is undetermined. The CDR3 contains 14 residues. The V end lost 7 bases, the J end lost 4 bases, and 13 bases lay between the germline ends. Germline CDR1 is MDHEN and CDR2 is SYDVKM. The CDR3 nucleotides are TGTGCCAGCAAACCGGGAGCCCTTAATGAAAAACTGTTTTTT. Residues: CASKPGALNEKLFF. The full variable domain, completed using reference TRBV28 and TRBJ1-4, is DVKVTQSSRYLVKRTGEKVFLECVQDMDHENMFWYRQDPGLGLRLIYFSYDVKMKEKGDIPEGYSVSREKKERFSLILESASTNQTSMYLCASKPGALNEKLFFGSGTQLSVL.

The CDR3 protein is CSASRQKHTEAFF. For the CDR3, the DNA is TGCAGTGCTAGTCGCCAAAAGCACACTGAAGCTTTCTTT. The gene calls are TRBV20-1 and TRBJ1-1; D remains unclear. This CDR3 region has 13 residues. Per the germline V gene, CDR1 is DFQATT and CDR2 is SNEGSKA (reference sequence). V was pared by 3 bases and J by 3 bases, with 11 bases between.

V and J are TRBV5-4 and TRBJ2-7, with a weak D call TRBD1 (5 bases). V lost 6 bases and J 3 bases, leaving 16 bases between the germline ends. Per germline, CDR1 SGHNT and CDR2 YYREEE (reference sequence). The CDR3 has 14 amino acids. CDR3 protein: CASTTQGSVYEQYF. The CDR3 bases are TGTGCCAGCACTACCCAGGGTTCCGTCTACGAGCAGTACTTC.

This rearrangement joins TRBV2 to TRBJ1-5; D perhaps matches TRBD1 (6 bases). Looked up from germline, CDR1 is SNHLY and CDR2 is FYNNEI. The ends were cut back, 2 bases at V and 3 bases at J, with 8 bases in the middle. CDR3 length equals 14 residues. Here the CDR3 DNA reads TGTGCCAGCAGTGAAAGGACAGTCAATCAGCCCCAGCATTTT. Protein product: CASSERTVNQPQHF.

V and J are TRBV18 and TRBJ1-4, with 10 bases identical to TRBD1. Germline V gene sequence: CDR1 KGHSH, CDR2 LQKENI. The CDR3 spans 14 residues. V dropped 6 bases and J dropped 7; count of bases not matched to a gene: 5. This CDR3 reads CASSLDRGSEKLFF. The CDR3 bases are TGTGCCAGCTCTCTGGACAGGGGGAGTGAAAAACTGTTTTTT.

This chain connects TRBV18 to TRBJ1-1; D is unclear. The CDR3 consists of 14 residues. Trimming cost V 3 bases and J 3 bases, with 11 bases left between them. Germline V gene data show CDR1 as KGHSH and CDR2 as LQKENI. The CDR3 DNA reads TGTGCCAGCTCACCTTTGGTCCGAGACACTGAAGCTTTCTTT. It encodes CASSPLVRDTEAFF. Filled out from reference TRBV18 and TRBJ1-1, the complete variable domain reads NAGVMQNPRHLVRRRGQEARLRCSPMKGHSHVYWYRQLPEEGLKFMVYLQKENIIDESGMPKERFSAEFPKEGPSILRIQQVVRGDSAAYFCASSPLVRDTEAFFGQGTRLTVV.

Written as DNA, the CDR3 is TGTGCCAGCTCACCAAACCGGGAAACCTACGAGCAGTACTTC. Amino acids: CASSPNRETYEQYF. This sequence joins TRBV18 and TRBJ2-7, with a possible D match to TRBD2 (5 bases). V gave up 2 bases and J gave up 2 bases, with 10 bases separating them. From germline, CDR1 is KGHSH and CDR2 LQKENI. The CDR3 contains 14 residues.

This chain uses TRBV11-3 with TRBJ2-3, with a possible D match to TRBD1 (6 bases). V lost 5 bases to trimming and J lost 6 bases, with 18 bases between them. The CDR3 runs to 15 residues. CDR1 and CDR2 from the germline V gene are SGHNT and YENEEA. The CDR3 coding sequence is TGTGCCAGCAGCCTTACGGGACATTTAGGGGATACGCAGTATTTT. Its protein product is CASSLTGHLGDTQYF.